Each of the 29 T cell receptor beta chains below was sequenced from the same sample in a study of T cell changes during pregnancy in multiple sclerosis (dated by TCRdb to about 2019). Library generation was performed with the immunoSEQ multiplex PCR assay. Drawn from immuneACCESS, this table holds only the in-frame rearrangements with V and J called that TCRdb kept. Clones are partly lost; checked studies trace under half to an unresolved V gene and leave the rest unexplained. The table for this sample lists 20,000 or so clones; roughly 88% of them were counted only once. About 5.9% of the sample rests with the top ten. Specimen: CD8+ T cells from peripheral blood mononuclear cells, collected in the third trimester of pregnancy. These receptors came from a female donor in good health, enrolled as a control in a pregnancy study.

This chain connects TRBV7-9 to TRBJ2-7; 8 bases map to TRBD1. Germline V CDR1 and CDR2: SEHNR, FQNEAQ (reference sequence). This CDR3 has 14 amino acids. J was trimmed by 1 base and V by 4 bases; bases with no gene match: 3. This CDR3 is CASSSGGSSYEQYF. The CDR3 nucleotides are TGTGCCAGCAGCTCAGGGGGCTCTTCCTACGAGCAGTACTTC. Using reference TRBV7-9 and TRBJ2-7 for the parts outside the CDR3, the full variable domain is DTGVSQNPRHKITKRGQNVTFRCDPISEHNRLYWYRQTLGQGPEFLTYFQNEAQLEKSRLLSDRFSAERPKGSFSTLEIQRTEQGDSAMYLCASSSGGSSYEQYFGPGTRLTVT.

The chain is built from TRBV5-5 and TRBJ2-7; D may be TRBD2 (7 bases). Germline V gene lookup returns CDR1 SGHKS and CDR2 YYEKEE (reference sequence). V lost 3 bases to trimming and J lost 4 bases, with 11 bases between them. The CDR3 consists of 13 residues. The CDR3 spells CASSYREGYEQYF. The CDR3 DNA reads as TGTGCCAGCAGCTACAGGGAGGGTTACGAGCAGTACTTC.

The rearrangement links TRBV19 to TRBJ1-5; D not certain. The CDR3 loop spans 13 amino acids. Germline CDR1 LNHDA, CDR2 SQIVND (reference sequence). Trimming cost V 6 bases and J 4 bases, with 10 bases left between them. DNA of the CDR3: TGTGCCAGTAGCACCTCGGGGAATCAGCCCCAGCATTTT. This encodes CASSTSGNQPQHF.

The chain's CDR3 is CASSWGQGFYEQFF. As DNA, the CDR3 is TGTGCCAGCAGTTGGGGACAGGGTTTTTATGAGCAGTTCTTC. V usage is TRBV27 and J usage is TRBJ2-1; 9 nucleotides match TRBD1. Per the germline V gene, CDR1 is MNHEY and CDR2 is SMNVEV (reference sequence). The CDR3 is made up of 14 amino acids. Trimming cost V 4 bases and J 8 bases; bases outside gene matches: 6.

The chain recombines TRBV10-2 with TRBJ1-5; D gene ambiguous. The V gene's germline CDR1 is WSHSY and CDR2 SAAADI. V lost 3 bases to trimming and J lost 2 bases, with 8 bases between them. The CDR3 is made up of 14 amino acids. CDR3: CASSEGRGNQPQHF. The CDR3 DNA sequence: TGCGCCAGCAGTGAAGGCCGGGGCAATCAGCCCCAGCATTTT.

The chain joins TRBV4-3 to TRBJ2-2, with 12 bases fitting TRBD2. Looked up from germline, CDR1 is LGHNA and CDR2 is YSLEER. Losses at the gene ends were 1 base for V and 1 base for J; bases not matched to a gene: 4. This CDR3 spans 18 amino acids. CDR3 sequence: CASSQGLAGVLNTGELFF. The CDR3 DNA sequence: TGCGCCAGCAGCCAAGGACTAGCGGGGGTCCTGAACACCGGGGAGCTGTTTTTT.

The chain links TRBV27 to TRBJ1-5, with D perhaps matching TRBD1 (5 bases). CDR1 MNHEY and CDR2 SMNVEV come from the germline V gene (reference sequence). V was trimmed by 2 bases and J by 4 bases, leaving 12 bases between them. This CDR3 has 15 residues. CDR3 nucleotides: TGTGCCAGCAGTTTAAATTCGGACAATAATCAGCCCCAGCATTTT. Its translation is CASSLNSDNNQPQHF.

This clone appeared a few times. The V and J genes are TRBV4-3 and TRBJ1-4; D unclear. Between the trimmed V and J ends, which lost 4 bases and 7 bases, there was a span of 19 bases. CDR1 is LGHNA and CDR2 is YSLEER in the germline V gene. The CDR3 spans 16 residues. The CDR3 spells CASSRRLLEVGEKLFF. DNA of the CDR3: TGCGCCAGCAGCCGACGCCTTCTGGAGGTGGGTGAAAAACTGTTTTTT.

The chain uses TRBV7-9 and TRBJ2-7; possibly TRBD1 for D (5 bases). CDR1 and CDR2 from the germline V gene are SEHNR and FQNEAQ (reference sequence). Trimming cost V 4 bases and J 3 bases, with 13 bases left between them. The CDR3 length is 14 residues. The CDR3 spells CASSSPGRVYEQYF. Written as DNA, the CDR3 is TGTGCCAGCAGCTCCCCGGGCAGGGTCTACGAGCAGTACTTC. Combining the CDR3 with reference TRBV7-9 and TRBJ2-7 gives the whole variable domain DTGVSQNPRHKITKRGQNVTFRCDPISEHNRLYWYRQTLGQGPEFLTYFQNEAQLEKSRLLSDRFSAERPKGSFSTLEIQRTEQGDSAMYLCASSSPGRVYEQYFGPGTRLTVT.

The J gene is TRBJ1-1, the V gene TRBV7-2, with 11 bases matching TRBD1. CDR1 SGHTA and CDR2 FQGNSA come from the germline V gene. Germline trimming cut 5 bases from V and 3 bases from J; bases unmatched to any gene: 8. The CDR3 length is 16 residues. The CDR3 region is CASSPRTGGVDTEAFF. CDR3 nucleotide sequence: TGTGCCAGCAGCCCAAGGACAGGGGGCGTCGACACTGAAGCTTTCTTT.

The chain employs TRBV2 and TRBJ2-7, with 7 bases matching TRBD1. V lost 2 bases to trimming and J lost 0 bases; unmatched junction nucleotides: 10. Germline V gene sequence: CDR1 SNHLY, CDR2 FYNNEI. This CDR3 comprises 17 residues. For the CDR3, the DNA is TGTGCCAGCAGTGAAACTTTTACAGGGGACAGCTCCTACGAGCAGTACTTC. The encoded protein is CASSETFTGDSSYEQYF.

The genes are TRBV30 and TRBJ1-4; 8 bases agree with TRBD1. The ends lost 5 bases at V and 7 bases at J; junction bases unmatched: 3. The length of the CDR3 is 12 residues. Germline assignment: CDR1 GTSNPN and CDR2 SVGIG (reference sequence). CDR3 nucleotide sequence: TGTGCCTGGGCTACAGGGGGTGAAAAACTGTTTTTT. Translating it yields CAWATGGEKLFF.

V and J are TRBV30 and TRBJ1-1; D unresolved. V was cut by 0 bases and J by 11 bases, with 10 bases left in between. CDR1 and CDR2 from the germline V gene are GTSNPN and SVGIG (reference sequence). There are 11 residues in the CDR3. The CDR3 DNA follows: TGTGCCTGGAGTGTACCGGGGTTCGCTTTCTTT. Amino acid sequence: CAWSVPGFAFF.

This clone was seen a few times. This chain uses TRBV7-9 with TRBJ1-2, with TRBD1 as a possible D gene (6 bases). CDR3 size: 12 residues. Trimming removed 1 base from V and 6 bases from J, with 6 bases in between. Germline V gene data show CDR1 as SEHNR and CDR2 as FQNEAQ (reference sequence). The CDR3: CASSLGTDGYTF. DNA for the CDR3: TGTGCCAGCAGCTTAGGGACAGATGGCTACACCTTC.

The chain has TRBV29-1 and TRBJ1-2; D is unresolved. Trimming pared 0 bases from V and 2 bases from J, leaving 4 bases between. There are 12 residues in the CDR3. CDR1 and CDR2 (germline): SQVTM, ANQGSEA. The CDR3 bases are TGCAGCGTTGAAGAGAGGAACTATGGCTACACCTTC. This codes for CSVEERNYGYTF.

The chain recombines TRBV2 with TRBJ1-5, with D unresolved. CDR3 size: 13 residues. The germline V and J ends were trimmed by 7 bases and 3 bases, with 10 bases remaining between them. Per the germline V gene, CDR1 is SNHLY and CDR2 is FYNNEI. The CDR3 is CASKEAINQPQHF. Here the CDR3 DNA reads TGTGCCAGCAAGGAGGCCATCAATCAGCCCCAGCATTTT. The variable domain in full, completed from reference TRBV2 and TRBJ1-5, reads EPEVTQTPSHQVTQMGQEVILRCVPISNHLYFYWYRQILGQKVEFLVSFYNNEISEKSEIFDDQFSVERPDGSNFTLKIRSTKLEDSAMYFCASKEAINQPQHFGDGTRLSIL.

The V and J genes are TRBV7-6 and TRBJ1-6; no firm D call. Germline CDR1 SGHVS, CDR2 FNYEAQ. The length of the CDR3 is 13 residues. The V end was cut by 2 bases, the J end by 9 bases, with 8 bases between. CDR3 in DNA: TGTGCCAGCAGCTTATCTGAGGTTTCACCCCTCCACTTT. This encodes CASSLSEVSPLHF.

The chain joins TRBV5-1 to TRBJ1-4; maybe TRBD1 (6 bases). With 2 bases removed from V and 5 bases from J, the gap between germline ends came to 10 bases. Germline CDR1 reads SGHRS; CDR2 reads YFSETQ. CDR3 length: 14 amino acids. The CDR3 DNA reads as TGCGCCAGCAGCTTAGGACAGCCGAATGAAAAACTGTTTTTT. It encodes CASSLGQPNEKLFF. The full variable domain, rest sourced from reference TRBV5-1 and TRBJ1-4, is KAGVTQTPRYLIKTRGQQVTLSCSPISGHRSVSWYQQTPGQGLQFLFEYFSETQRNKGNFPGRFSGRQFSNSRSEMNVSTLELGDSALYLCASSLGQPNEKLFFGSGTQLSVL.

This chain links TRBV4-3 with TRBJ1-6; no firm D call. CDR1 LGHNA and CDR2 YSLEER come from the germline V gene. The length of the CDR3 is 15 residues. Trimming took off 1 base at V and 3 bases at J, with 7 bases between the two ends. CDR3 coding DNA: TGCGCCAGCAGCCAAGTACTAGACTATAATTCACCCCTCCACTTT. Translation gives CASSQVLDYNSPLHF.

This chain uses TRBV19 with TRBJ1-1, with TRBD1 as a possible D gene (5 bases). Germline CDR1 and CDR2: LNHDA and SQIVND (reference sequence). The V gene lost 2 bases and the J gene lost 1 base, with 8 bases spanning the gap. The CDR3 consists of 14 residues. The CDR3 region is CASSISQGNTEAFF. CDR3 bases: TGTGCCAGTAGTATATCTCAGGGGAACACTGAAGCTTTCTTT. The full variable domain, its missing parts supplied by reference TRBV19 and TRBJ1-1, is DGGITQSPKYLFRKEGQNVTLSCEQNLNHDAMYWYRQDPGQGLRLIYYSQIVNDFQKGDIAEGYSVSREKKESFPLTVTSAQKNPTAFYLCASSISQGNTEAFFGQGTRLTVV.

The chain employs TRBV6-6 and TRBJ1-5; D is perhaps TRBD1 (5 bases). The germline V gene encodes CDR1 MNHNY and CDR2 SVGAGI (reference sequence). The CDR3 loop spans 14 amino acids. V dropped 6 bases and J dropped 1 base, with 10 bases sitting between them. The CDR3 nucleotides read TGTGCCAGCAGCGACAGTGGGAGCAATCAGCCCCAGCATTTT. As protein: CASSDSGSNQPQHF.

This clone was detected once. This rearrangement joins TRBV15 to TRBJ2-3; 11 bases agree with TRBD2. Trimming took 0 bases from V and 0 from J; bases not matched to a gene: 20. The CDR3 runs 23 residues. Germline-derived CDR1 and CDR2 are LNHNV and YYDKDF (reference sequence). The CDR3 reads CATSRDDVAGGQLESWSTDTQYF. The CDR3 region has the DNA TGTGCCACCAGCAGAGATGATGTAGCGGGGGGGCAATTAGAGAGTTGGAGCACAGATACGCAGTATTTT.

V usage is TRBV7-2 and J usage is TRBJ2-1; TRBD2 is a possible D gene (5 bases). Trimming removed 2 bases at V and 8 bases at J, with 10 bases between. This CDR3 has 13 amino acids. The germline V gene encodes CDR1 SGHTA and CDR2 FQGNSA. CDR3 bases: TGTGCCAGCAGCTTACTTATGCGGGATGAGCAGTTCTTC. Protein product: CASSLLMRDEQFF.

This clone was counted once. The V call is TRBV27, the J call TRBJ2-1, with D possibly TRBD2 on 5 matching bases. From germline, CDR1 is MNHEY and CDR2 SMNVEV (reference sequence). V was shortened by 6 bases and J by 9 bases, with 12 bases between the two germline ends. The CDR3 totals 12 residues. CDR3 in amino acids: CASSRVGGEQFF. The CDR3 DNA reads as TGTGCCAGCAGCCGCGTAGGAGGTGAGCAGTTCTTC.

The rearrangement links TRBV7-8 to TRBJ2-3; the match to TRBD2 covers 10 bases. This CDR3 spans 17 amino acids. Unmatched junction bases numbered 6, after V lost 1 base and J lost 2 bases. Germline CDR1 SGHVS, CDR2 FQNEAQ. The CDR3 protein is CASSLVLAGGSTDTQYF. CDR3 bases: TGTGCCAGCAGCTTAGTTTTAGCGGGGGGCTCCACAGATACGCAGTATTTT. The whole variable domain, remainder taken from reference TRBV7-8 and TRBJ2-3, is GAGVSQSPRYKVAKRGQDVALRCDPISGHVSLFWYQQALGQGPEFLTYFQNEAQLDKSGLPSDRFFAERPEGSVSTLKIQRTQQEDSAVYLCASSLVLAGGSTDTQYFGPGTRLTVL.

The chain combines TRBV5-6 with TRBJ2-4; a possible D gene is TRBD2 (5 bases). Germline-derived CDR1 and CDR2 are SGHDT and YYEEEE. The V and J ends lost 1 base and 7 bases respectively, with 12 bases between them. There are 14 residues in the CDR3. CDR3 DNA: TGTGCCAGCAGCTTGTTGACGGCGGGCAACATTCAGTACTTC. Translated: CASSLLTAGNIQYF.

This rearrangement joins TRBV6-4 to TRBJ1-1; unclear D gene. Germline V lookup: CDR1 MRHNA, CDR2 SNTAGT. Deletions cut 6 bases from V and 0 bases from J, with 17 bases between. The CDR3 covers 16 residues. The CDR3 is CASRLSAGGLNTEAFF. CDR3 nucleotide sequence: TGTGCCAGCAGATTGTCCGCGGGAGGGTTGAACACTGAAGCTTTCTTT.

The genes are TRBV9 and TRBJ2-5, with 9 bases lining up with TRBD1. J lost 2 bases, V lost 3 bases, and 2 bases had no gene match. Germline values: CDR1 SGDLS, CDR2 YYNGEE. The CDR3 has 14 residues. This CDR3 is CASSATGGQETQYF. The CDR3 bases are TGTGCCAGCAGCGCGACAGGGGGACAAGAGACCCAGTACTTC.

The CDR3 is CASSADQAGSTDTQYF. The CDR3 nucleotides read TGTGCCAGCAGCGCCGACCAGGCTGGGAGCACAGATACGCAGTATTTT. The chain joins TRBV9 to TRBJ2-3; no reliable D call. Germline V CDR1 and CDR2: SGDLS, YYNGEE. V was shortened by 3 bases and J by 0 bases, with 14 bases between the two germline ends. The length of the CDR3 is 16 residues.